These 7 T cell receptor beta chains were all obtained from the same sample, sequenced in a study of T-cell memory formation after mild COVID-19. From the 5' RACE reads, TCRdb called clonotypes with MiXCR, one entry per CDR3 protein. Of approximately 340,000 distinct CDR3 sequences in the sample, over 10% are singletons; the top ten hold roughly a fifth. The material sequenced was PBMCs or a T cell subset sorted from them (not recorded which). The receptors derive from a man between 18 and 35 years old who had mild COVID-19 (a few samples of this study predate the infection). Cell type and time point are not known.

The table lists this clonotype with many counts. The DNA for the CDR3 is TGCGCCAGCAGCTCGGACAAAGAAGAGACCCAGTACTTC. This translates into CASSSDKEETQYF. The chain carries TRBV5-1 and TRBJ2-5, with D tentatively TRBD1 (5 bases). CDR3 size: 13 residues. Looked up from germline, CDR1 is SGHRS and CDR2 is YFSETQ. V shed 3 bases and J shed 3 bases, with 9 bases lying between them.

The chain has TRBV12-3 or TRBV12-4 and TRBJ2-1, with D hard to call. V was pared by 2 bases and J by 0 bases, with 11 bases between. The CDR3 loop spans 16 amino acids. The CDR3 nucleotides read TGTGCCAGCAGTTTAATTTGGGGAAGCTCCTACAATGAGCAGTTCTTC. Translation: CASSLIWGSSYNEQFF.

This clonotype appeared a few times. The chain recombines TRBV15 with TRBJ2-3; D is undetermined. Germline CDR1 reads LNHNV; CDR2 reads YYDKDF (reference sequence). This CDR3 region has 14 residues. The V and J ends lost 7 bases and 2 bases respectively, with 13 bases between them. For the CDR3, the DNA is TGTGCCACCAAGGCGGACGCGAACACAGATACGCAGTATTTT. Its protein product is CATKADANTDTQYF.

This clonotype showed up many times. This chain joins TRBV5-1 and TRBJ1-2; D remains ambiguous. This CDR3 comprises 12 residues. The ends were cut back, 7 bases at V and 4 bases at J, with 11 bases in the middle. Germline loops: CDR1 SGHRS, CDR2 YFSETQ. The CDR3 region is CASAVESYGYTF. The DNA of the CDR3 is TGCGCCAGCGCAGTCGAGTCCTATGGCTACACCTTC.

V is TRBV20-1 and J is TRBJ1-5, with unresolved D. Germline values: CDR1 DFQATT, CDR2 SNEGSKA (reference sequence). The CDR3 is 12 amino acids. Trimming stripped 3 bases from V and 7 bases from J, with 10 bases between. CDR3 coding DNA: TGCAGTGCTAGCCCCGGGGTCCAGCCCCAGCATTTT. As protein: CSASPGVQPQHF.

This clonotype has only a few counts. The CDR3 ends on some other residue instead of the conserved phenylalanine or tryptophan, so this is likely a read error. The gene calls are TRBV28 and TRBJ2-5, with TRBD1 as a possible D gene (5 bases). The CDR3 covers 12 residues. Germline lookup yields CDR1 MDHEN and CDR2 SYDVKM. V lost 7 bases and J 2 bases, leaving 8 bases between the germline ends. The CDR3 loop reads CASNRQQETQYL. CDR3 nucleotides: TGTGCCAGCAATAGACAGCAAGAGACCCAGTACCTC.

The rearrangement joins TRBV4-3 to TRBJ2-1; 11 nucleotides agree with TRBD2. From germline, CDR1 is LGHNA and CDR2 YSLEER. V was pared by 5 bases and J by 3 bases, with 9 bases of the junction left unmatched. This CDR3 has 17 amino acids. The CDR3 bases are TGCGCCAGCAGCAACCGACCTAGCGGGGGGCGCTACAATGAGCAGTTCTTC. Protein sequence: CASSNRPSGGRYNEQFF.